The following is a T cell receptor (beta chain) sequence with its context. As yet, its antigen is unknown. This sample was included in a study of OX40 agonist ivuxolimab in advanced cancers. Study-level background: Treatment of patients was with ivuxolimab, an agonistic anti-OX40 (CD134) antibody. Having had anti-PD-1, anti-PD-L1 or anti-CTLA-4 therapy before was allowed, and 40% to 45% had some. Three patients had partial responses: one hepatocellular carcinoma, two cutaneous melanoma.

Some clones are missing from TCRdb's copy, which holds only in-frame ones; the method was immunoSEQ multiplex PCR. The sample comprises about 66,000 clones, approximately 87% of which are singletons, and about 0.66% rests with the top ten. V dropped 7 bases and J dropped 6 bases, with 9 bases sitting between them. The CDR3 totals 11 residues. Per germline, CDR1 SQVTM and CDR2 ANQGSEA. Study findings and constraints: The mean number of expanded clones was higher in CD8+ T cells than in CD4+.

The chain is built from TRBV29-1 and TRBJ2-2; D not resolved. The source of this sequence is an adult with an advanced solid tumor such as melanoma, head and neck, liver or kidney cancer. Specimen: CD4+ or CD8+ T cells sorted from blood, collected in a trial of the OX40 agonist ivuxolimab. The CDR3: CSGQHSGELFF. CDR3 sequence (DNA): TGCAGCGGCCAGCATTCCGGGGAGCTGTTTTTT.